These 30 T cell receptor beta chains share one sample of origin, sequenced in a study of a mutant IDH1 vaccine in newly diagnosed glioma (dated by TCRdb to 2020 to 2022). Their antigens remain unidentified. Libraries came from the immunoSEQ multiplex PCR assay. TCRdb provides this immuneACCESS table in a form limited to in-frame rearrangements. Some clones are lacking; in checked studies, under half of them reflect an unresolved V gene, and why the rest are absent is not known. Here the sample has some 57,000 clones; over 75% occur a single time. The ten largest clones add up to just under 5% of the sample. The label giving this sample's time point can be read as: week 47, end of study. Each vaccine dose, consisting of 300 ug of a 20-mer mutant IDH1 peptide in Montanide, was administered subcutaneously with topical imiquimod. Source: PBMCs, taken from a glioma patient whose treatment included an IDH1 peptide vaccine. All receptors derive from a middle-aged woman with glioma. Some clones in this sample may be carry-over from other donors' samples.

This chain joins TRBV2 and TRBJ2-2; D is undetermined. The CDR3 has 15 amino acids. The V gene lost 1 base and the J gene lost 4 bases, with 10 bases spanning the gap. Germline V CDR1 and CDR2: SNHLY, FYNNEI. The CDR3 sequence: CASSEVPLFTGELFF. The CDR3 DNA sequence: TGTGCCAGCAGTGAAGTTCCGTTATTCACCGGGGAGCTGTTTTTT.

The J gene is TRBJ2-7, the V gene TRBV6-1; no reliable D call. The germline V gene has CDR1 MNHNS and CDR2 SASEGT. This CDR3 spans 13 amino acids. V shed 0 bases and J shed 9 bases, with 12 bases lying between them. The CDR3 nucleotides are TGTGCCAGCAGTGAAGCGGACCTCGTGGGGCAGTACTTC. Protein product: CASSEADLVGQYF.

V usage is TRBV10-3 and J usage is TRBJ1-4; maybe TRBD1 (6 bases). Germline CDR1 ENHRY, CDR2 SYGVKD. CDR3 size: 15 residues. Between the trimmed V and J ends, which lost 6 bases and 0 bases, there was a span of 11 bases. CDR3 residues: CAIRRDTATNEKLFF. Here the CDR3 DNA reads TGTGCCATCAGACGGGACACCGCAACTAATGAAAAACTGTTTTTT.

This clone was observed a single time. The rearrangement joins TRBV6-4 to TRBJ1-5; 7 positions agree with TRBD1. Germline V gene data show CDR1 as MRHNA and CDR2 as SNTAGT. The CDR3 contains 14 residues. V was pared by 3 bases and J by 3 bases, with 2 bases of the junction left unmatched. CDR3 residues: CASSEQGTNQPQHF. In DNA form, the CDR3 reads TGTGCCAGCAGTGAACAGGGGACCAATCAGCCCCAGCATTTT.

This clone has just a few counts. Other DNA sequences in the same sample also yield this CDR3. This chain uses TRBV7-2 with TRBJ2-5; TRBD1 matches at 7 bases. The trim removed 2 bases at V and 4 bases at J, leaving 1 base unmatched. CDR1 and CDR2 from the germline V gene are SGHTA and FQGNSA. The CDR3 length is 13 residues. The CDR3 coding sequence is TGTGCCAGCAGCTTAAACAGGGGAGAGACCCAGTACTTC. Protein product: CASSLNRGETQYF.

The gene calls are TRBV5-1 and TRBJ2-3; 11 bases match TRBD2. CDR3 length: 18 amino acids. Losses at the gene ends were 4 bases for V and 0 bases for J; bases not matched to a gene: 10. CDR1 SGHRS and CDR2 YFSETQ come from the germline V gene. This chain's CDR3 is CASSPRSLAGGSTDTQYF. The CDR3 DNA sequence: TGCGCCAGCAGCCCAAGGAGCCTAGCGGGGGGTAGCACAGATACGCAGTATTTT.

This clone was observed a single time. In DNA, the CDR3 is TGTGCCAGCAGCCCCGGACAGGGCACTGAAGCTTTCTTT. This translates into CASSPGQGTEAFF. The chain recombines TRBV11-2 with TRBJ1-1; TRBD1 matches 8 bases. Per the germline V gene, CDR1 is SGHAT and CDR2 is FQNNGV. The V gene end was trimmed by 5 bases and the J gene end by 4 bases; junction bases not matched to a gene: 3. The length of the CDR3 is 13 residues. The entire variable domain, with the rest obtained from reference TRBV11-2 and TRBJ1-1, is as follows: EAGVAQSPRYKIIEKRQSVAFWCNPISGHATLYWYQQILGQGPKLLIQFQNNGVVDDSQLPKDRFSAERLKGVDSTLKIQPAKLEDSAVYLCASSPGQGTEAFFGQGTRLTVV.

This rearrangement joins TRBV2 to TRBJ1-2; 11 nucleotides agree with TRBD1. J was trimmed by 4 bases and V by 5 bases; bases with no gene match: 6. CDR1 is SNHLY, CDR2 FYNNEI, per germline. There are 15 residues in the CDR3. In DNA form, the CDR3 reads TGTGCCAGCAGTCCATGGACAGGGGGCATCTATGGCTACACCTTC. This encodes CASSPWTGGIYGYTF.

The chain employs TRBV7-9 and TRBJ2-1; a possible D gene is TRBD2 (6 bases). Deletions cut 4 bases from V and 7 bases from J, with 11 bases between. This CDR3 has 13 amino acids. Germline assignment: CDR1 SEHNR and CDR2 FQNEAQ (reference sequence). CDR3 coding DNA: TGTGCCAGCAGCTCCACTAGCAGTAATGAGCAGTTCTTC. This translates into CASSSTSSNEQFF.

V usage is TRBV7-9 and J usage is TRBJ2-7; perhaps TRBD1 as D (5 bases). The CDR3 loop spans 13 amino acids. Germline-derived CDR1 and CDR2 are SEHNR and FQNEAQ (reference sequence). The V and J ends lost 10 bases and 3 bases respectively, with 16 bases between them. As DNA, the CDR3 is TGTGCCACACTTCAGGGTGAAAGCTACGAGCAGTACTTC. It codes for CATLQGESYEQYF.

CDR3 region: CASLGDRGGRTQYF. DNA of the CDR3: TGTGCTTCGCTAGGGGACAGGGGGGGAAGGACCCAGTACTTC. The chain carries TRBV25-1 and TRBJ2-5, with 11 bases matching TRBD1. CDR1 MGHDK and CDR2 SYGVNS come from the germline V gene. The CDR3 runs to 14 residues.

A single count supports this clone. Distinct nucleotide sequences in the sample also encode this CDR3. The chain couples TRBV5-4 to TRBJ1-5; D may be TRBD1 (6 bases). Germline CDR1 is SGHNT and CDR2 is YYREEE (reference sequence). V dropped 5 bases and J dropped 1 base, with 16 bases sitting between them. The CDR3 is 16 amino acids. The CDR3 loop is CASSLWGQGSNQPQHF. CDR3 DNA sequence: TGTGCCAGCAGTTTGTGGGGGCAGGGCAGCAATCAGCCCCAGCATTTT.

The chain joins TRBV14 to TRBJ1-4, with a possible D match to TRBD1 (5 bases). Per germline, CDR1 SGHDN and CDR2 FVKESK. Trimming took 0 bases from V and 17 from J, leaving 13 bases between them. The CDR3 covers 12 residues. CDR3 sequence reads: CASSQEPGLNFF. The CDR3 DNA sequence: TGTGCCAGCAGCCAAGAGCCGGGACTAAATTTTTTT.

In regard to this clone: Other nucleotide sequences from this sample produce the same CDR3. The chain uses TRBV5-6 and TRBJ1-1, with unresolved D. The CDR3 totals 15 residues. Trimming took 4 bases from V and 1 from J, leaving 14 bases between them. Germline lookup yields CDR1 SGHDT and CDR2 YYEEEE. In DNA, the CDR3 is TGTGCCAGCAGCCTGGCGCAGGCAGGGAACACTGAAGCTTTCTTT. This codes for CASSLAQAGNTEAFF.

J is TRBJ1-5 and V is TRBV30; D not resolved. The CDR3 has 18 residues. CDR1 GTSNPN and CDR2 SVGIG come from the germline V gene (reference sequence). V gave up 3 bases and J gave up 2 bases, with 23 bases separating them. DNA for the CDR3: TGTGCCTGGAGCAAAGGGTACCTTGGGGAACTGGGCAATCAGCCCCAGCATTTT. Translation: CAWSKGYLGELGNQPQHF.

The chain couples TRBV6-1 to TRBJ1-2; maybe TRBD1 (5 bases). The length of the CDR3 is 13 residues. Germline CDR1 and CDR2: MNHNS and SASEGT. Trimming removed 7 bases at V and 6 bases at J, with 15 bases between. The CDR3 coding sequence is TGTGCCAGCACCGTCAGGGCAATCCATGGCTACACCTTC. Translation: CASTVRAIHGYTF.

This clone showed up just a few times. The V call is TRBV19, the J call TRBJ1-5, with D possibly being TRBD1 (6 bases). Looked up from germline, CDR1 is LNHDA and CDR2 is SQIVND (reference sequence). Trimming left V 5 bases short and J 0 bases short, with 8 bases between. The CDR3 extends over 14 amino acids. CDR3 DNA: TGTGCCAGTAGTCAGGGGTATAGCAATCAGCCCCAGCATTTT. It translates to CASSQGYSNQPQHF.

The DNA for the CDR3 is TGTGCCTCCCCTCTCACCGGTAGCTCCTACGAGCAGTACTTC. It is translated as CASPLTGSSYEQYF. This chain links TRBV21-1 with TRBJ2-7; the DNA was not used to check the table's D call, TRBD2. TRBV21-1 counts as a pseudogene. The CDR3 spans 14 residues.

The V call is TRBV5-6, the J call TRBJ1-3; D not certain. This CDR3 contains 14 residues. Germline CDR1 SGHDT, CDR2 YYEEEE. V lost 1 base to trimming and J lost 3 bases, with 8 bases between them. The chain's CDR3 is CASSLWGGGNTIYF. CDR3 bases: TGTGCCAGCAGCTTGTGGGGAGGTGGAAACACCATATATTTT.

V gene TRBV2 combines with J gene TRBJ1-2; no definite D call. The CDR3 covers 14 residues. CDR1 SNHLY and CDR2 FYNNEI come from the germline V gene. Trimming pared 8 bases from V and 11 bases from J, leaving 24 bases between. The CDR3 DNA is TGTGCCAGCGGGTCGAGTGGTGGCGTCTCGGGGTACACCTTC. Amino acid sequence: CASGSSGGVSGYTF.

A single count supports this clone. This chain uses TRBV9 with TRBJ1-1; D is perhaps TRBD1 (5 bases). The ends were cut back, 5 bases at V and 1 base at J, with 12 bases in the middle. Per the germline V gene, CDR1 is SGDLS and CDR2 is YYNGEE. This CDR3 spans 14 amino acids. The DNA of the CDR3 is TGTGCCAGCAGGCCCAGGGCAGGGAACACTGAAGCTTTCTTT. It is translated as CASRPRAGNTEAFF.

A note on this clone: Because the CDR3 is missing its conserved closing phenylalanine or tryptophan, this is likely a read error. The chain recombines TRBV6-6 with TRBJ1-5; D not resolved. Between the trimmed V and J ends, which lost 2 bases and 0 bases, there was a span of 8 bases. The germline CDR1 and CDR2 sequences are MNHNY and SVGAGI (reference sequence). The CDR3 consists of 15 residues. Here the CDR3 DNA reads TGTGCCAGCAGTTACGATGGCTATAGCAATCAGCCCCAGCATCTT. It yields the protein CASSYDGYSNQPQHL.

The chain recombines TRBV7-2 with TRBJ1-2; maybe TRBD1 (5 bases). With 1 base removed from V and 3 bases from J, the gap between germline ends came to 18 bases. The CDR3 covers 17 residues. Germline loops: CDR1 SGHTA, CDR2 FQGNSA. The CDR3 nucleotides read TGTGCCAGCAGCTTAGTCTCCGCGGGGGGTACGGACTATGGCTACACCTTC. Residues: CASSLVSAGGTDYGYTF.

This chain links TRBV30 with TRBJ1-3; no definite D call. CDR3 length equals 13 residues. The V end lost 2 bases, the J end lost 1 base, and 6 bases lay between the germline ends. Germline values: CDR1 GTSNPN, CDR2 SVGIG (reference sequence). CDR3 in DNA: TGTGCCTGGAGTTTTTTGTCTGGAAACACCATATATTTT. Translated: CAWSFLSGNTIYF.

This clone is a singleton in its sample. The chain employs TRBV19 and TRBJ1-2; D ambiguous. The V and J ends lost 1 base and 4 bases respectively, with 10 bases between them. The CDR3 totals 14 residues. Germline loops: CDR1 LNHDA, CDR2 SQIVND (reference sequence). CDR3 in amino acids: CASSIGQGPYGYTF. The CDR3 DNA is TGTGCCAGTAGTATAGGCCAAGGGCCCTATGGCTACACCTTC.

Written as DNA, the CDR3 is TGTGCCAGCAGCTTAGCCGGGGGCTTCGGCAATCAGCCCCAGCATTTT. Protein product: CASSLAGGFGNQPQHF. The chain is built from TRBV7-9 and TRBJ1-5, with D possibly TRBD1 on 6 matching bases. V was shortened by 0 bases and J by 2 bases, with 11 bases between the two germline ends. Germline loops: CDR1 SEHNR, CDR2 FQNEAQ (reference sequence). CDR3 length equals 16 residues.

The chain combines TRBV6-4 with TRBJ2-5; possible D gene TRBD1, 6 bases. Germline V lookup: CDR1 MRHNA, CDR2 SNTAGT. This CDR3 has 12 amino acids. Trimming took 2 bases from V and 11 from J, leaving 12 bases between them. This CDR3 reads CASSDLPGQQYF. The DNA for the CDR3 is TGTGCCAGCAGTGACCTACCCGGACAGCAGTACTTC.

The CDR3 coding sequence is TGTGCCACCGATCGGGCCGGGGGAGCTAATGAAAAACTGTTTTTT. Encoded protein: CATDRAGGANEKLFF. The V gene is TRBV6-1, the J gene TRBJ1-4; D perhaps matches TRBD1 (5 bases). The germline V gene encodes CDR1 MNHNS and CDR2 SASEGT. The CDR3 is made up of 15 amino acids. Trimming cost V 10 bases and J 3 bases, with 18 bases left between them.

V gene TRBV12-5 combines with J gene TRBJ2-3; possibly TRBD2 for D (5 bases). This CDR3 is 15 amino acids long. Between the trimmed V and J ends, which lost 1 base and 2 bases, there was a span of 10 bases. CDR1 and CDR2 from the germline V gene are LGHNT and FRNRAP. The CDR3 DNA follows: TGTGCTAGTGGTTTGGCCGGGGTCCTCACAGATACGCAGTATTTT. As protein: CASGLAGVLTDTQYF.

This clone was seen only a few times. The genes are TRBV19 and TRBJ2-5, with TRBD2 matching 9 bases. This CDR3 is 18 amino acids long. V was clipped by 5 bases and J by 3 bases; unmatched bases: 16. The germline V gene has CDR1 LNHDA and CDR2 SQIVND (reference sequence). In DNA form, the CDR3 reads TGTGCCAGTAGTCCTAGTAGAAATCCGGTAGCGGGGGAAGAGACCCAGTACTTC. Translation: CASSPSRNPVAGEETQYF.